A selection of T cell receptor beta chains follows, all from one sample in a study of Graves' ophthalmopathy and Graves' hyperthyroidism. Each CDR3 protein gets one entry after TCRdb re-called the multiplex PCR reads with MiXCR. The sample carries 1 million to 1.3 million distinct CDR3 sequences, less than 45% recorded once. Sequencing was done on a sample of peripheral blood or thyroid tissue (not recorded which). All receptors derive from an adult man with Graves' hyperthyroidism. Both conserved end residues are part of each CDR3. The order of the fields is V gene, CDR3 length, J gene, CDR3 protein.

>TRBV20-1|16|TRBJ1-2
CSARGLRTMRGYGYTF
>TRBV4-1|15|TRBJ1-2
CASSQVTGGDYGYTF
>TRBV14|18|TRBJ1-3
CASRPGSGQDPSGNTIYF
>TRBV10-3|13|TRBJ2-7
CATETGPLYEQYF
>TRBV20-1|15|TRBJ1-5
CSARPQGGVVQPQHF
>TRBV19|14|TRBJ1-1
CASSADRGNTEAFF
>TRBV20-1|13|TRBJ1-5
CSARGTSNVPQHF
>TRBV11-2|15|TRBJ2-1
CASSGPGLVYNEQFF
>TRBV2|11|TRBJ2-3
CASSEGITQYF
>TRBV12-3/TRBV12-4|14|TRBJ2-5
CASSEPGPGETQYF
>TRBV20-1|14|TRBJ2-3
CSARRSGGTDTQYF
>TRBV30|11|TRBJ1-3
CACFSGNTIYF
>TRBV29-1|15|TRBJ2-7
CSVLGAGLDWYGQYF
>TRBV7-3|13|TRBJ2-5
CASSLDRDETQYF
>TRBV2|15|TRBJ2-7
CASSEGYRATYEQYF
>TRBV13|15|TRBJ2-2
CASSETGQNTGELFF
>TRBV7-7|13|TRBJ2-5
CASSPTPTETQYF
>TRBV11-1|14|TRBJ1-2
CASSQRQAGYGYTF
>TRBV6-2/TRBV6-3|13|TRBJ1-1
CASSDTSGGGAFF
>TRBV14|15|TRBJ2-5
CASSPPGLRGETQYF
>TRBV20-1|16|TRBJ2-2
CSARGDRGFGSGELFF
>TRBV12-3/TRBV12-4|15|TRBJ2-7
CASRNTGSAQPQQYF
>TRBV20-1|11|TRBJ1-4
CSAAGGEKLFF
>TRBV20-1|15|TRBJ2-7
CSARPERPQKYEQYF
>TRBV7-2|19|TRBJ2-6
CASSQEEASVASGANVLTF
>TRBV29-1|15|TRBJ2-5
CSVEVSWTGEETQYF
>TRBV7-2|16|TRBJ1-5
CASSAVQSAGAQPQHF
>TRBV18|14|TRBJ2-5
CASSPSRDRTITDF
>TRBV6-6|12|TRBJ1-1
CASSAPLTEAFF
>TRBV7-2|14|TRBJ1-5
CASSLVPGGPPQHF
>TRBV12-3/TRBV12-4|17|TRBJ2-7
CASSLILSRDSSYEQYF
>TRBV2|13|TRBJ2-2
CASTTRNTGELFF
>TRBV15|16|TRBJ1-6
CATSRDPGGTNSPLHF
>TRBV20-1|15|TRBJ2-5
CSARGGGLAQETQYF
>TRBV13|13|TRBJ1-3
CASSDRDRNTIYF
>TRBV11-3|18|TRBJ2-7
CASSLGEGRTIPSYEQYF
>TRBV29-1|12|TRBJ1-2
CSVASGEGGYTF
>TRBV7-3|16|TRBJ2-2
CASSPAPMGGSGELFF
>TRBV28|14|TRBJ1-5
CASTRTGQGQPQHF
>TRBV20-1|13|TRBJ2-7
CSATGTVAYEQYF
>TRBV29-1|12|TRBJ1-1
CSVVYGANEAFF
>TRBV15|15|TRBJ1-3
CATSNTGTAGNTIYF
>TRBV29-1|11|TRBJ1-2
CSGAQGGGYTF
>TRBV20-1|12|TRBJ1-2
CSAPNRGDGYTF
>TRBV11-2|12|TRBJ1-2
CASSLSTWGYTF
>TRBV29-1|12|TRBJ2-7
CSVIAGVHEQYF
>TRBV7-3|14|TRBJ2-7
CASSSSQSVGEQYF
>TRBV15|13|TRBJ2-1
CATNGGLGNEQFF
>TRBV2|15|TRBJ2-3
CASSLGQGTTDTQYF